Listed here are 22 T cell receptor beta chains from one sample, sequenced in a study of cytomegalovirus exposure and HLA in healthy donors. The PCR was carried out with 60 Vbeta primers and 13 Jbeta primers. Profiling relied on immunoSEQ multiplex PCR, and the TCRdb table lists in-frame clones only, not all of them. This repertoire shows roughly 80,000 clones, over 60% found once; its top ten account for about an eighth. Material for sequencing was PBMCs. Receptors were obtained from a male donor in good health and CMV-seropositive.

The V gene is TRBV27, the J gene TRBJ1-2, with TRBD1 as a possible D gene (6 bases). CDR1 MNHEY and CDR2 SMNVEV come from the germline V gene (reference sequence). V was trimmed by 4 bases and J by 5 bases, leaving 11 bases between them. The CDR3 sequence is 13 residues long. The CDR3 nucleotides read TGTGCCAGCAGTTATAGGGGGGGGTATGGCTACACCTTC. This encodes CASSYRGGYGYTF.

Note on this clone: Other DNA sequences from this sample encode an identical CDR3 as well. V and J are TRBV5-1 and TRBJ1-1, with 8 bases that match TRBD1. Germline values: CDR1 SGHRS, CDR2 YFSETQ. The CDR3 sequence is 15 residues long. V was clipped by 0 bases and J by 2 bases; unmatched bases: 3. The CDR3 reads CASSLVAGGNTEAFF. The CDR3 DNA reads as TGCGCCAGCAGCTTGGTGGCAGGGGGCAACACTGAAGCTTTCTTT. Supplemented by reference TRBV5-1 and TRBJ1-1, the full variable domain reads KAGVTQTPRYLIKTRGQQVTLSCSPISGHRSVSWYQQTPGQGLQFLFEYFSETQRNKGNFPGRFSGRQFSNSRSEMNVSTLELGDSALYLCASSLVAGGNTEAFFGQGTRLTVV.

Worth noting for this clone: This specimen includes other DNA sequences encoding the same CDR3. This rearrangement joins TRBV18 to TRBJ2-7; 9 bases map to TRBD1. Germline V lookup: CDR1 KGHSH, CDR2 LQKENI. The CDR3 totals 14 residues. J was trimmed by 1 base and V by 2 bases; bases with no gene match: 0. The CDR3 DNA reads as TGTGCCAGCTCACCAGGACAGGGGTCCTACGAGCAGTACTTC. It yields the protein CASSPGQGSYEQYF.

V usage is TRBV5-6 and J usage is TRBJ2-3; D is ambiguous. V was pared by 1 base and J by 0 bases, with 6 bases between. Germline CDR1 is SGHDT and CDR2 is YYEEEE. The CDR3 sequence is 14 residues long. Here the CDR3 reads CASSLWASTDTQYF. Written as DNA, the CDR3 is TGTGCCAGCAGCTTGTGGGCGAGCACAGATACGCAGTATTTT.

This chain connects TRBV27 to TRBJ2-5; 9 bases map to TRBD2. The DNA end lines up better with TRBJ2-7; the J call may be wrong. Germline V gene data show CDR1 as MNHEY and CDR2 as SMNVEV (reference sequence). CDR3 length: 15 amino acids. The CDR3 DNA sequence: TGTGCCAGCAGTTTGGCGGGGGGGGACTCCTACGAGCAGTACTTC. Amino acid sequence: CASSLAGGDSYEQYF.

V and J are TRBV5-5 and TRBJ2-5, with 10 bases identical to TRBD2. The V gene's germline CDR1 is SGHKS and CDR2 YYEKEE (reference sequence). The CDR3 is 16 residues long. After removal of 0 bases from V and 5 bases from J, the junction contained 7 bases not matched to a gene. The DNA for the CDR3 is TGTGCCAGCAGCTTGGGCCTAGCGGGAGAGACTGAGACCCAGTACTTC. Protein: CASSLGLAGETETQYF.

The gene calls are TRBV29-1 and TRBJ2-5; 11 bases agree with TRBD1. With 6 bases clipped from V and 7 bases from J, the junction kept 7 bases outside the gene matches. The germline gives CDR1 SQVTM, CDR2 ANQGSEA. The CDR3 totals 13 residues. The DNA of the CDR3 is TGCAGCGTGGGGACAGGGGGAGGGGGGACCCAGTACTTC. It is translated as CSVGTGGGGTQYF.

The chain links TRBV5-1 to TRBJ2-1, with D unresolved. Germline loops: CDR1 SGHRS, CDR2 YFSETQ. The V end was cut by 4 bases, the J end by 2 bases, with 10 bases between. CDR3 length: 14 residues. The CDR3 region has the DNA TGCGCCAGCAGCGTCGAGAGAACCTACAATGAGCAGTTCTTC. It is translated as CASSVERTYNEQFF.

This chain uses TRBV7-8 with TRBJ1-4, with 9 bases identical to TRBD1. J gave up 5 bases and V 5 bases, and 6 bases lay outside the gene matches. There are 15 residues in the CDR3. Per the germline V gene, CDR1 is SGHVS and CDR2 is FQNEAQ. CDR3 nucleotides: TGTGCCAGCAGCAATAACAGGGGGCGCAATGAAAAACTGTTTTTT. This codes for CASSNNRGRNEKLFF.

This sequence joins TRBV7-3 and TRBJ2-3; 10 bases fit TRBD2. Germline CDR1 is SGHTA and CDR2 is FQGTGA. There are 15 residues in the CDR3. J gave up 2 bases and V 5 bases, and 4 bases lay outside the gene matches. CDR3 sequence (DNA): TGTGCCAGCAGCCTTCTAGCGGGAGACACAGATACGCAGTATTTT. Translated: CASSLLAGDTDTQYF.

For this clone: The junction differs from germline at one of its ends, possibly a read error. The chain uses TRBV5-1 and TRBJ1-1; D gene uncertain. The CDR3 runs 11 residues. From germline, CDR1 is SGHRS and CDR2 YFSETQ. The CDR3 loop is CASRLAAEAFF. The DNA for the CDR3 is TGCGCCAGCAGATTGGCAGCTGAAGCTTTCTTT. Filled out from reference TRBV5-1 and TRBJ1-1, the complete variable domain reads KAGVTQTPRYLIKTRGQQVTLSCSPISGHRSVSWYQQTPGQGLQFLFEYFSETQRNKGNFPGRFSGRQFSNSRSEMNVSTLELGDSALYLCASRLAAEAFFGQGTRLTVV.

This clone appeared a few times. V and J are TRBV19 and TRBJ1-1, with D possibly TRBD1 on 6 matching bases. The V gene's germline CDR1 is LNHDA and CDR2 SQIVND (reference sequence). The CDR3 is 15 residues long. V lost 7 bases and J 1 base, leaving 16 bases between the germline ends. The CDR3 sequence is CASTVQGLANTEAFF. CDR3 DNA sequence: TGTGCCAGTACCGTACAGGGCCTTGCGAACACTGAAGCTTTCTTT. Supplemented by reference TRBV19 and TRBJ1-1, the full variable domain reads DGGITQSPKYLFRKEGQNVTLSCEQNLNHDAMYWYRQDPGQGLRLIYYSQIVNDFQKGDIAEGYSVSREKKESFPLTVTSAQKNPTAFYLCASTVQGLANTEAFFGQGTRLTVV.

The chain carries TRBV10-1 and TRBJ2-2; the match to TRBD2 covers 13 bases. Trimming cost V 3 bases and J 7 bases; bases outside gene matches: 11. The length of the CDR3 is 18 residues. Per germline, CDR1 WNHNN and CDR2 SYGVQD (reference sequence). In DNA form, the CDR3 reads TGCGCCAGCAGTGACCCCTCGGGACTAGCGGGGTTGGACGGGGAGCTGTTTTTT. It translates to CASSDPSGLAGLDGELFF.

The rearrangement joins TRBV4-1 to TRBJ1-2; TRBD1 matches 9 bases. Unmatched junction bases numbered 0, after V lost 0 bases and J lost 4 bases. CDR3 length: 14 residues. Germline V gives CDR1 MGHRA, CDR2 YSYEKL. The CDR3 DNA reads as TGCGCCAGCAGCCAAGAGGACAGGGGCTATGGCTACACCTTC. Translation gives CASSQEDRGYGYTF.

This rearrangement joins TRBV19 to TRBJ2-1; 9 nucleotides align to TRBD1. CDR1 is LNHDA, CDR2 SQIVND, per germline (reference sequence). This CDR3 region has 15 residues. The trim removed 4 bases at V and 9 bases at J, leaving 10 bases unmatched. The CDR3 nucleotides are TGTGCCAGTAGTACGGGGGACAGGGTTTTTGGTGAGCAGTTCTTC. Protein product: CASSTGDRVFGEQFF. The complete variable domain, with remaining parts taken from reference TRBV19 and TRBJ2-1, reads DGGITQSPKYLFRKEGQNVTLSCEQNLNHDAMYWYRQDPGQGLRLIYYSQIVNDFQKGDIAEGYSVSREKKESFPLTVTSAQKNPTAFYLCASSTGDRVFGEQFFGPGTRLTVL.

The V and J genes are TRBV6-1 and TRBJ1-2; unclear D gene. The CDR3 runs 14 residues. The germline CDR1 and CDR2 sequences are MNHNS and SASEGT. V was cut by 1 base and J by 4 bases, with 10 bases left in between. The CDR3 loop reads CASSEDPGSYGYTF. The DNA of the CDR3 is TGTGCCAGCAGTGAAGACCCGGGGTCCTATGGCTACACCTTC.

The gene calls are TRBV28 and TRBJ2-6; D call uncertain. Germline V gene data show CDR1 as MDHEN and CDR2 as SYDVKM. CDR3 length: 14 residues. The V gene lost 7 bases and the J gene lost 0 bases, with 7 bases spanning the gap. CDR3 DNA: TGTGCCAGCATTCAGTTCTCTGGGGCCAACGTCCTGACTTTC. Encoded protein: CASIQFSGANVLTF.

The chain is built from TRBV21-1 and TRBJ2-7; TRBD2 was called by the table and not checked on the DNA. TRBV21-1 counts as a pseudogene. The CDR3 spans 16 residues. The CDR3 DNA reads TGTGCCAGCAGCAACCCTTTGGACGGGGGAACCTACGAGCAGTACTTC. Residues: CASSNPLDGGTYEQYF.

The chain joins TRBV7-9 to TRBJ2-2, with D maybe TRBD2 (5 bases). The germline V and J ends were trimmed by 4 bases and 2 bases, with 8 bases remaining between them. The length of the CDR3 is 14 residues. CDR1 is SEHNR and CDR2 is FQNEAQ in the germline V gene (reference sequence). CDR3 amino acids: CASSSGLNTGELFF. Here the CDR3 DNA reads TGTGCCAGCAGCTCAGGACTCAACACCGGGGAGCTGTTTTTT.

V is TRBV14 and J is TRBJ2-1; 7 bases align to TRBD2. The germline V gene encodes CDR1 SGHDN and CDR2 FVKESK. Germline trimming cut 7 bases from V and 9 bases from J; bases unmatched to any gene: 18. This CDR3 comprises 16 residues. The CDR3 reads CASKGRGSSPVGEQFF. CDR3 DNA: TGTGCCAGCAAAGGGCGGGGGTCCTCTCCGGTCGGTGAGCAGTTCTTC.

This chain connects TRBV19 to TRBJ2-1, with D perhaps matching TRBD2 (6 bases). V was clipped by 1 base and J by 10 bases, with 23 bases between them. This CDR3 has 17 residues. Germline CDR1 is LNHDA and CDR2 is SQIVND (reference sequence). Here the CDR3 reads CASSIGSRRLVKGEQFF. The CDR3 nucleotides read TGTGCCAGTAGTATAGGAAGCCGACGACTAGTGAAAGGGGAGCAGTTCTTC.

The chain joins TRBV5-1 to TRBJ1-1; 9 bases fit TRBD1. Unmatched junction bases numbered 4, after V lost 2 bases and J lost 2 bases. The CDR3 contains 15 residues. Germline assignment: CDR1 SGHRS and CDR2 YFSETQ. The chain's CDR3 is CASSLMGQGNTEAFF. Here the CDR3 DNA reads TGCGCCAGCAGCTTAATGGGACAGGGCAACACTGAAGCTTTCTTT.